This paragraph reports one TCR beta chain. The junction departs from germline at one end; a sequencing error may be responsible. This sample was included in a study of blood T cell repertoires in COVID-19. Across the study: Sample material is recorded as cDNA or gDNA derived from T cells, B-cell-depleted T cells, or PBMCs.

The CDR3 spans 15 residues. Germline CDR1 reads LNHDA; CDR2 reads SQIVND (reference sequence). Some clones are missing from TCRdb's copy, which holds only in-frame ones; the method was immunoSEQ multiplex PCR. The sample carries 250,000 to 300,000 clones, 75% to 90% recorded once. Sequencing was performed on peripheral blood. The chain uses TRBV19 and TRBJ1-3, with D perhaps matching TRBD1 (5 bases). This TCR was recovered from a man aged 25 to 40 with active or convalescent COVID-19. As DNA, the CDR3 is TGTGCCAGCAGTATACAGGCCCACTCTGGAAACACCATATATTTT. Encoded protein: CASSIQAHSGNTIYF.